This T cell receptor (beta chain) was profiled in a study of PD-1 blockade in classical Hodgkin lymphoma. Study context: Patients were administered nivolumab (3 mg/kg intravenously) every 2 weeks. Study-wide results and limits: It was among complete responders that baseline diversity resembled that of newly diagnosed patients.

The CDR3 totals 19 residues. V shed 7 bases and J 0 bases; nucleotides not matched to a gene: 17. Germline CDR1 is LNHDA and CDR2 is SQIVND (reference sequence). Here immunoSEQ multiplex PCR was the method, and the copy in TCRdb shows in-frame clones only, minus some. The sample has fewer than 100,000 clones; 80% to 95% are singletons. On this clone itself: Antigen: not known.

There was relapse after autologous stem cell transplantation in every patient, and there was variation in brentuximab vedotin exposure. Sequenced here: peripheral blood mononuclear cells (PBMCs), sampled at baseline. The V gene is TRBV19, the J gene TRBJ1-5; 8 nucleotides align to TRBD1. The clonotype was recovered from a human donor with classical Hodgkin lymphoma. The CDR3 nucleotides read TGTGCCAGTACTCCCCCGGGACAGGCGCTAGTTGATAGCAATCAGCCCCAGCATTTT. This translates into CASTPPGQALVDSNQPQHF.